These 27 T cell receptor beta chains originate from one sample sequenced in a study of tumor-infiltrating lymphocytes in primary liver carcinoma. The template, 450 to 650 ng total RNA, yielded TCR beta cDNA made with a constant-region primer. Three-round nested multiplex PCR performed with slightly modified ARM-PCR produced the TCR beta libraries. Rounds one and two of PCR, each of roughly 10 cycles, were primed with TRBV1-TRBV30 forward primers and a C-beta reverse primer. From the multiplex PCR reads, TCRdb called clonotypes with MiXCR, one entry per CDR3 protein. The sample lists some 43,000 distinct CDR3 sequences, approximately 70% occurring once. Extraction of RNA together with DNA used 20-30 mg of unsorted bulk tissue. The specimen was liver tumor tissue from sampling region 5. Subset described: tumor region T5, tumor centre. The receptors stem from a middle-aged man with primary liver carcinoma and hepatitis B virus infection.

Comments on this clonotype: One junction end does not reproduce the germline sequence, and a read error may be involved. This chain joins TRBV11-3 and TRBJ2-2; D tentatively fits TRBD1 or TRBD2 (7 bases each). The CDR3 spans 15 residues. Looked up from germline, CDR1 is SGHNT and CDR2 is YENEEA. The chain's CDR3 is CANSLGQVDTGGLFF. In nucleotides, the CDR3 is TGTGCCAACAGCTTAGGACAGGTTGACACGGGGGGGCTGTTTTTT.

This rearrangement joins TRBV12-3 or TRBV12-4 to TRBJ2-1, with TRBD2 identical over 8 bases. The CDR3 is 17 residues long. Trimming took 8 bases from V and 0 from J; bases not matched to a gene: 12. The CDR3 protein is CASPRGAGEGSYNEQFF. CDR3 bases: TGTGCCAGCCCTAGGGGAGCGGGAGAAGGCTCCTACAATGAGCAGTTCTTC.

This clonotype was recorded many times. The rearrangement joins TRBV7-9 to TRBJ2-2; D remains ambiguous. Germline V lookup: CDR1 SEHNR, CDR2 FQNEAQ (reference sequence). The V end was cut by 6 bases, the J end by 1 base, with 15 bases between. The CDR3 extends over 16 amino acids. The CDR3 DNA reads as TGTGCCAGCAGGGAAGGTCCGGTACTGAACACCGGGGAGCTGTTTTTT. Protein: CASREGPVLNTGELFF.

This chain uses TRBV29-1 with TRBJ2-7, with D tentatively TRBD1 (6 bases). Germline-derived CDR1 and CDR2 are SQVTM and ANQGSEA. V lost 7 bases to trimming and J lost 5 bases, with 21 bases between them. The CDR3 is 14 residues long. In nucleotides, the CDR3 is TGCAGCGCTGGAGTTGGGACATGGGACAACGAGCAGTACTTC. Translation: CSAGVGTWDNEQYF.

This clonotype occurred many times. The chain is built from TRBV12-3 or TRBV12-4 and TRBJ1-6; TRBD1 aligns across 7 bases. The length of the CDR3 is 15 residues. J was trimmed by 2 bases and V by 6 bases; bases with no gene match: 4. Here the CDR3 reads CASRLDRAYNSPLHF. The CDR3, as DNA: TGTGCCAGCAGACTCGACAGGGCCTATAATTCACCCCTCCACTTT.

Concerning this clonotype itself: This CDR3 is missing its conserved last phenylalanine or tryptophan, likely due to a read error. This chain joins TRBV12-3 or TRBV12-4 and TRBJ2-3; TRBD2 matches 10 bases. The trim removed 5 bases at V and 2 bases at J, leaving 7 bases unmatched. The CDR3 length is 16 residues. CDR3 nucleotides: TGTGCCAGCAGTCCCCGGACTAGCGGATCCACAGATACGCAGTATATT. Its translation is CASSPRTSGSTDTQYI.

As concerns this clonotype: An end of the junction does not agree with germline; a read error may underlie this. CDR3 nucleotide sequence: TGTGCCAGCACCAACCGTCGCTATGGGGCCAGCGTCCTGATTTTC. Residues: CASTNRRYGASVLIF. The chain has TRBV6-5 and TRBJ2-6, with a weak D call TRBD1 (5 bases). The V gene's germline CDR1 is MNHEY and CDR2 SVGAGI. The CDR3 contains 15 residues.

As concerns this clonotype: At one of its ends the junction is not consistent with the germline gene, which may arise from a read error. The V gene is TRBV29-1, the J gene TRBJ2-7; 11 bases are shared with TRBD1. Per the germline V gene, CDR1 is SQVTM and CDR2 is ANQGSEA. This CDR3 contains 14 residues. The CDR3 coding sequence is TGCAGCATTGAAGGGGACAGGGGGACGAACGAGCAGTACTTC. Residues: CSIEGDRGTNEQYF.

In its sample, this clonotype was seen many times. The chain carries TRBV28 and TRBJ2-7; D possibly corresponds to TRBD2 (6 bases). The CDR3 extends over 13 amino acids. CDR1 and CDR2 from the germline V gene are MDHEN and SYDVKM. V shed 3 bases and J shed 3 bases, with 9 bases lying between them. The CDR3 here is CASSFAGNYEQYF. The CDR3, as DNA: TGTGCCAGCAGTTTCGCGGGAAACTACGAGCAGTACTTC. Based on the CDR3 plus reference TRBV28 and TRBJ2-7, the full variable domain is DVKVTQSSRYLVKRTGEKVFLECVQDMDHENMFWYRQDPGLGLRLIYFSYDVKMKEKGDIPEGYSVSREKKERFSLILESASTNQTSMYLCASSFAGNYEQYFGPGTRLTVT.

Note on this clonotype: The junction differs from germline at one of its ends, possibly a read error. The chain combines TRBV6-1 with TRBJ2-7; tentative D call: TRBD2 (6 bases). Germline V lookup: CDR1 MNHNS, CDR2 SASEGT. The CDR3 has 12 amino acids. The CDR3 loop is CASGGISHDQYF. The CDR3 coding sequence is TGTGCCAGCGGGGGGATCTCCCACGATCAGTACTTC.

This rearrangement joins TRBV5-5 to TRBJ2-2, with D perhaps matching TRBD2 (6 bases). The germline V and J ends were trimmed by 9 bases and 7 bases, with 25 bases remaining between them. CDR1 is SGHKS and CDR2 is YYEKEE in the germline V gene (reference sequence). The CDR3 runs to 16 residues. The CDR3 loop is CANIFGVPGSSGELFF. Here the CDR3 DNA reads TGTGCCAACATCTTTGGGGTGCCCGGGAGCAGCGGGGAGCTGTTTTTT.

With regard to this clonotype: At one boundary the junction diverges from the germline segment, which might be a read error. The chain couples TRBV4-2 to TRBJ2-7; TRBD2 agrees at 8 bases. CDR1 LGHNA and CDR2 YNFKEQ come from the germline V gene. The length of the CDR3 is 16 residues. This CDR3 is CASSELSGGSSYEQHF. As DNA, the CDR3 is TGTGCCAGCAGCGAACTATCGGGAGGGTCCTCCTACGAGCAGCACTTC.

In this sample, this clonotype turned up a few times. This chain uses TRBV2 with TRBJ2-5, with 7 bases that match TRBD1. J gave up 4 bases and V 5 bases, and 1 base lay outside the gene matches. CDR3 length: 12 residues. Germline V CDR1 and CDR2: SNHLY, FYNNEI. The DNA for the CDR3 is TGTGCCAGCAGTCGACAGGGAGAGACCCAGTACTTC. This gives the protein CASSRQGETQYF.

Remarks on this clonotype: No DNA is shown, since the ends of the CDR3 on it are uncertain; the CDR3 is the one TCRdb lists. V and J are TRBV28 and TRBJ1-1; the D call of TRBD1 is as the table states it, not checked on the DNA. The CDR3 contains 16 residues when both ends are counted. Germline CDR1 MDHEN, CDR2 SYDVKM. CDR3: CASTLAFVGAGSEAFF.

Comments on this clonotype: The junction and the germline gene differ at one end; a read error may be behind it. The CDR3 reads CSTAYNTGAFF. The CDR3 nucleotides read TGCAGCACAGCCTATAACACTGGAGCTTTCTTT. V is TRBV29-1 and J is TRBJ1-1, with D hard to call. The V gene's germline CDR1 is SQVTM and CDR2 ANQGSEA. The CDR3 is 11 residues long.

Comment on this clonotype: The CDR3 ends on some other residue instead of the conserved phenylalanine or tryptophan, so this is likely a read error. The limits of the CDR3 on the DNA are not certain, so only TCRdb's listed CDR3 is given. This chain joins TRBV7-8 and TRBJ1-5. The CDR3 has 15 residues if both end residues are counted. The germline CDR1 and CDR2 sequences are SGHVS and FQNEAQ. Here the CDR3 reads CASSLTRGWDQPQHS.

This clonotype is classed as medium-sized. The V gene is TRBV29-1, the J gene TRBJ1-2, with a weak D call TRBD1 (6 bases). Trimming pared 6 bases from V and 7 bases from J, leaving 18 bases between. Germline V CDR1 and CDR2: SQVTM, ANQGSEA. CDR3 length: 13 residues. The CDR3: CSVGTSGAFGYTF. For the CDR3, the DNA is TGCAGCGTGGGGACGTCGGGGGCATTTGGCTACACCTTC.

The V gene is TRBV28, the J gene TRBJ1-5, with D possibly TRBD1 on 5 matching bases. The CDR3 is made up of 15 amino acids. The V and J ends lost 6 bases and 3 bases respectively, with 15 bases between them. From germline, CDR1 is MDHEN and CDR2 SYDVKM. This CDR3 reads CASRRQGSDNQPQHF. The CDR3, as DNA: TGTGCCAGCAGACGTCAGGGAAGTGACAATCAGCCCCAGCATTTT.

As for this clonotype: Mismatch with germline at one junction end may stem from a read error. V is TRBV4-1 and J is TRBJ1-2; possibly TRBD1 for D (5 bases). The CDR3 extends over 13 amino acids. Germline V lookup: CDR1 MGHRA, CDR2 YSYEKL. This CDR3 reads CVSSETASYDYTF. Written as DNA, the CDR3 is TGCGTCAGCAGCGAGACAGCTAGCTATGACTACACCTTC.

Remarks on this clonotype: A junction boundary mismatches the germline segment, possibly from a read error. The chain employs TRBV4-1 and TRBJ2-3; D call uncertain. The better agreement between TRBJ1-5 and the DNA end casts doubt on the J call. The CDR3 spans 15 residues. The germline gives CDR1 MGHRA, CDR2 YSYEKL. The CDR3, as DNA: TGCGCCAGCAACCAAGATCCCCCGTCCGCAGATACGCAGCATTTT. Its translation: CASNQDPPSADTQHF.

In the case of this clonotype: A read error may produce the germline difference seen at one junction end. CDR3 sequence: CVSGLAGTIQYF. The CDR3 bases are TGTGTCAGCGGCTTAGCGGGGACAATACAGTACTTC. The rearrangement links TRBV11-1 to TRBJ2-7; 8 bases map to TRBD2. CDR3 length: 12 amino acids. Germline CDR1 SGHAT, CDR2 FQDESV (reference sequence).

As for this clonotype: The conserved final phenylalanine or tryptophan is absent from the CDR3, which likely points to a read error. The genes are TRBV5-1 and TRBJ2-7; D is perhaps TRBD2 (6 bases). The CDR3 spans 12 residues. The V gene lost 4 bases and the J gene lost 4 bases, with 9 bases spanning the gap. Germline V gene data show CDR1 as SGHRS and CDR2 as YFSETQ. The CDR3 loop is CASSPGGYEQYI. CDR3 nucleotide sequence: TGCGCCAGCAGCCCTGGGGGGTACGAGCAGTACATC.

At least ten counts were recorded for this clonotype. The chain couples TRBV6-5 to TRBJ1-1, with D unclear. The CDR3 covers 17 residues. Trimming left V 6 bases short and J 0 bases short, with 20 bases between. Per germline, CDR1 MNHEY and CDR2 SVGAGI. This CDR3 reads CASSPGVAGWMNTEAFF. The CDR3 DNA reads TGTGCCAGCAGCCCTGGTGTGGCCGGGTGGATGAACACTGAAGCTTTCTTT.

Remarks on this clonotype: The germline gene is not matched at one end of the junction; a read error may be the cause. The chain joins TRBV29-1 to TRBJ2-1; 7 bases line up with TRBD1. This CDR3 spans 13 amino acids. Germline CDR1 and CDR2: SQVTM and ANQGSEA. The CDR3 DNA follows: TGCAGTGGAGGACAGGCCGCATACAATGAGCTGTTCTTC. Amino acids: CSGGQAAYNELFF.

A note on this clonotype: Here the CDR3 omits its conserved ending phenylalanine or tryptophan, so a read error is the likely source. This rearrangement joins TRBV2 to TRBJ2-5; weak D call: TRBD2 (5 bases). The V gene lost 8 bases and the J gene lost 5 bases, with 9 bases spanning the gap. Germline V CDR1 and CDR2: SNHLY, FYNNEI. The CDR3 covers 11 residues. CDR3 DNA sequence: TGTGCCAGCGCACCGGGGGAGACCCAGTACTAC. Protein sequence: CASAPGETQYY.

This clonotype has more than one count but fewer than ten. The CDR3 loop is CASSIKGDTEAFF. CDR3 DNA sequence: TGTGCCAGTAGTATAAAGGGTGACACTGAAGCTTTCTTT. The chain employs TRBV19 and TRBJ1-1; D unclear. Per the germline V gene, CDR1 is LNHDA and CDR2 is SQIVND (reference sequence). This CDR3 is 13 amino acids long. Deletions cut 2 bases from V and 3 bases from J, with 7 bases between.

In the case of this clonotype: The junction departs from germline at one end; a sequencing error may be responsible. The gene calls are TRBV6-2 or TRBV6-3 and TRBJ2-3; 7 bases match TRBD2. This CDR3 comprises 15 residues. Germline loops: CDR1 MNHEY, CDR2 SVGEGT. The CDR3 bases are TGTGCCGGCAGTTACGTTGCGGGAGTGGGGGATACGCAGTATTTT. Protein: CAGSYVAGVGDTQYF.